The clone carrying this T cell receptor beta chain was recorded many times. Its target is unknown. The sample belongs to a study of T cells after yellow fever vaccination. The study made its TCR cDNA through 5'RACE template switching. That step introduced a universal primer site along with UMIs. Using its own MiXCR run on the 5' RACE reads, TCRdb lists one record per CDR3 protein. The data show more than 110,000 distinct CDR3 sequences, 6.6% seen once. CDR1 is SGHRS and CDR2 is YFSETQ in the germline V gene. The V end was cut by 1 base, the J end by 3 bases, with 14 bases between. The CDR3 sequence is 15 residues long. Study-wide results and limits: Reappearance after the booster was observed for most primary-vaccination clones (roughly 97% CD4, over 70% CD8).

The chain joins TRBV5-1 to TRBJ2-7, with a weak D call TRBD1 (5 bases). The input for sequencing was CD4+ T cells sorted from PBMCs, taken 10 days after the yellow fever booster vaccination. This receptor was taken from a man younger than 40 who received the YFV17D yellow fever vaccine. The chain's CDR3 is CASSLSSRANYEQYF. In nucleotides, the CDR3 is TGCGCCAGCAGCTTGTCTTCCAGGGCAAACTACGAGCAGTACTTC.